The 30 T cell receptor beta chains in this list originate from one sample, sequenced in a study of patients and donors after allogeneic stem cell transplantation. TCRdb passed the RT-PCR reads through MiXCR, listing each CDR3 protein once. In the table there are hundreds of thousands of distinct CDR3 sequences, roughly 17% of which are singletons. Sequencing input: blood, either unsorted or a sorted T cell fraction (not recorded which). The origin of the receptors is a human donor who was either an allogeneic HSCT recipient or a stem cell or donor lymphocyte infusion donor (not recorded which). It is not recorded whose cells these are; they may come from a transplant donor.

The rearrangement joins TRBV28 to TRBJ1-6; no reliable D call. With 6 bases removed from V and 8 bases from J, the gap between germline ends came to 17 bases. Looked up from germline, CDR1 is MDHEN and CDR2 is SYDVKM. This CDR3 has 15 residues. CDR3 sequence reads: CASSLQRASDSPLHF. The CDR3 DNA follows: TGTGCCAGCAGCCTACAACGGGCCTCCGATTCACCCCTCCACTTT.

This clonotype was picked up a small number of times. V and J are TRBV20-1 and TRBJ1-5; maybe TRBD1 (6 bases). Germline CDR1 is DFQATT and CDR2 is SNEGSKA (reference sequence). V shed 6 bases and J shed 0 bases, with 18 bases lying between them. This CDR3 is 16 amino acids long. CDR3 sequence reads: CSASAGALNSNQPQHF. CDR3 DNA: TGCAGTGCCTCTGCAGGGGCACTTAATAGCAATCAGCCCCAGCATTTT.

This clonotype was found many times. This chain uses TRBV12-3 or TRBV12-4 with TRBJ2-2, with 7 bases that match TRBD2. Trimming removed 8 bases from V and 0 bases from J; junction bases left unmatched: 0. The CDR3 has 13 amino acids. The CDR3 here is CASGGANTGELFF. DNA of the CDR3: TGTGCCAGCGGGGGGGCGAACACCGGGGAGCTGTTTTTT.

The chain joins TRBV6-2 or TRBV6-3 to TRBJ1-2, with TRBD1 matching over 7 bases. Germline loops: CDR1 MNHEY, CDR2 SVGEGT. J was trimmed by 4 bases and V by 0 bases; bases with no gene match: 8. This CDR3 is 16 amino acids long. The CDR3: CASSYSRDRSFYGYTF. The CDR3 bases are TGTGCCAGCAGTTACTCGAGGGACAGATCCTTCTATGGCTACACCTTC.

This clonotype was recorded a few times. The V and J genes are TRBV6-1 and TRBJ1-5, with 9 bases that match TRBD1. Germline CDR1 reads MNHNS; CDR2 reads SASEGT. The CDR3 runs 15 residues. V shed 4 bases, J shed 7 bases, and the junction held 8 bases outside the gene matches. Here the CDR3 reads CASSGGQGYGQPQHF. DNA of the CDR3: TGTGCCAGCAGTGGGGGACAGGGATACGGGCAGCCCCAGCATTTT.

This clonotype was recorded a few times. V usage is TRBV19 and J usage is TRBJ2-1; D is ambiguous. This CDR3 has 15 amino acids. Germline lookup yields CDR1 LNHDA and CDR2 SQIVND (reference sequence). Trimming pared 3 bases from V and 1 base from J, leaving 10 bases between. The CDR3 DNA is TGTGCCAGTAGTATCAGACGGACGTCCTACAATGAGCAGTTCTTC. Protein: CASSIRRTSYNEQFF.

This clonotype came up a few times. The chain employs TRBV20-1 and TRBJ2-1; D is possibly TRBD1 (5 bases). CDR3 length: 12 amino acids. CDR1 DFQATT and CDR2 SNEGSKA come from the germline V gene (reference sequence). The CDR3 region has the DNA TGCAGCGGACCCGGACACCACAATGAGCAGTTCTTC. This gives the protein CSGPGHHNEQFF.

The V gene is TRBV12-3 or TRBV12-4, the J gene TRBJ1-1; 7 bases are a match to TRBD1. Germline trimming cut 0 bases from V and 4 bases from J; bases unmatched to any gene: 11. This CDR3 region has 17 residues. The CDR3 region has the DNA TGTGCCAGCAGTTTAGCCCAGACAGGGCCCTACGGCACTGAAGCTTTCTTT. The encoded protein is CASSLAQTGPYGTEAFF.

V gene TRBV27 combines with J gene TRBJ1-2, with a tentative D call TRBD1 (6 bases). V lost 2 bases and J 5 bases, leaving 15 bases between the germline ends. The length of the CDR3 is 15 residues. Looked up from germline, CDR1 is MNHEY and CDR2 is SMNVEV (reference sequence). Here the CDR3 DNA reads TGTGCCAGCAGTTTAACCCCACAGGGTTTGTATGGCTACACCTTC. Its protein is CASSLTPQGLYGYTF.

There are a few counts of this clonotype. This CDR3 is CASSVGTMNTEAFF. In DNA, the CDR3 is TGTGCCAGCAGCGTAGGGACCATGAACACTGAAGCTTTCTTT. This chain connects TRBV9 to TRBJ1-1, with D uncertain. The CDR3 consists of 14 residues. CDR1 SGDLS and CDR2 YYNGEE come from the germline V gene. V was trimmed by 0 bases and J by 0 bases, leaving 6 bases between them.

The table lists this clonotype with a few counts. The chain links TRBV20-1 to TRBJ2-7, with 9 bases fitting TRBD2. Germline trimming cut 0 bases from V and 0 bases from J; bases unmatched to any gene: 3. CDR1 is DFQATT and CDR2 is SNEGSKA in the germline V gene (reference sequence). The CDR3 sequence is 15 residues long. The CDR3 region has the DNA TGCAGTGCTAGAGATAGACTAGCGGCCTCCTACGAGCAGTACTTC. It codes for CSARDRLAASYEQYF.

This clonotype was observed a few times. Being one base from a much bigger clone, this may be a read error. This chain connects TRBV29-1 to TRBJ2-1; D call uncertain. Trimming pared 2 bases from V and 5 bases from J, leaving 1 base between. The germline gives CDR1 SQVTM, CDR2 ANQGSEA. CDR3 length: 10 residues. The CDR3 DNA follows: TGCAGCGTTGAACACAATGAGCAGTTCTTC. Residues: CSVEHNEQFF.

Ten or more counts support this clonotype. The rearrangement links TRBV5-6 to TRBJ2-1; 11 positions agree with TRBD2. Germline assignment: CDR1 SGHDT and CDR2 YYEEEE. V lost 5 bases and J lost 4; bases outside the gene matches: 5. The CDR3 extends over 15 amino acids. CDR3 residues: CASSTGTSGYNEQFF. The CDR3 DNA reads TGTGCCAGCAGTACCGGGACTAGCGGATACAATGAGCAGTTCTTC. The full variable domain, in which reference TRBV5-6 and TRBJ2-1 provide the parts outside the CDR3, is DAGVTQSPTHLIKTRGQQVTLRCSPKSGHDTVSWYQQALGQGPQFIFQYYEEEERQRGNFPDRFSGHQFPNYSSELNVNALLLGDSALYLCASSTGTSGYNEQFFGPGTRLTVL.

This clonotype has more than one count but fewer than ten. The chain has TRBV5-1 and TRBJ1-4, with D perhaps TRBD1 (5 bases). The germline V gene has CDR1 SGHRS and CDR2 YFSETQ. The ends were cut back, 0 bases at V and 8 bases at J, with 11 bases in the middle. The CDR3 is 14 residues long. The CDR3 sequence is CASSLGQGEEKLFF. In DNA, the CDR3 is TGCGCCAGCAGCTTGGGGCAGGGCGAGGAAAAACTGTTTTTT. The full variable domain, its missing parts supplied by reference TRBV5-1 and TRBJ1-4, is KAGVTQTPRYLIKTRGQQVTLSCSPISGHRSVSWYQQTPGQGLQFLFEYFSETQRNKGNFPGRFSGRQFSNSRSEMNVSTLELGDSALYLCASSLGQGEEKLFFGSGTQLSVL.

This clonotype has only a few counts. The chain combines TRBV7-4 with TRBJ1-4, with D possibly matching TRBD1 (5 bases). CDR1 SGHVT and CDR2 SQSDAQ come from the germline V gene. V was cut by 11 bases and J by 5 bases, with 15 bases left in between. The CDR3 sequence is 13 residues long. In DNA, the CDR3 is TGTGCCTTGGGGGGAGGAGACAATGAAAAACTGTTTTTT. Amino acids: CALGGGDNEKLFF.

A few counts support this clonotype. V usage is TRBV7-9 and J usage is TRBJ2-7; the D gene is possibly TRBD1 (5 bases). Trimming pared 1 base from V and 6 bases from J, leaving 16 bases between. The germline V gene has CDR1 SEHNR and CDR2 FQNEAQ (reference sequence). This CDR3 region has 15 residues. The CDR3 sequence: CASSLEWWGRGEQYF. The CDR3, as DNA: TGTGCCAGCAGCTTAGAATGGTGGGGTAGGGGCGAGCAGTACTTC.

The rearrangement uses TRBV6-2 or TRBV6-3 and TRBJ2-6; the D is unclear. The germline V gene encodes CDR1 MNHEY and CDR2 SVGEGT. The CDR3 has 15 residues. V was trimmed by 4 bases and J by 0 bases, leaving 7 bases between them. CDR3 in amino acids: CASSSRASGANVLTF. CDR3 in DNA: TGTGCCAGCAGTTCCCGGGCCTCTGGGGCCAACGTCCTGACTTTC.

This clonotype came up many times. The chain is built from TRBV15 and TRBJ2-1; 8 nucleotides align to TRBD1. The CDR3 extends over 17 amino acids. CDR1 is LNHNV and CDR2 is YYDKDF in the germline V gene (reference sequence). V gave up 0 bases and J gave up 4 bases; unmatched junction bases: 8. CDR3 bases: TGTGCCACCAGCAGAGATCGACAGGGGCGCGTATACAATGAGCAGTTCTTC. Residues: CATSRDRQGRVYNEQFF. Full variable domain (missing parts from reference TRBV15 and TRBJ2-1): DAMVIQNPRYQVTQFGKPVTLSCSQTLNHNVMYWYQQKSSQAPKLLFHYYDKDFNNEADTPDNFQSRRPNTSFCFLDIRSPGLGDTAMYLCATSRDRQGRVYNEQFFGPGTRLTVL.

The genes are TRBV7-2 and TRBJ2-7; D is unclear. This CDR3 spans 14 amino acids. Germline V gives CDR1 SGHTA, CDR2 FQGNSA. Trimming shortened V by 1 base and J by 3 bases, and 10 bases separated the two germline ends. The chain's CDR3 is CASSLVGDHYEQYF. The DNA of the CDR3 is TGTGCCAGCAGCTTAGTTGGAGACCACTACGAGCAGTACTTC.

Only a few counts were recorded for this clonotype. J is TRBJ1-4 and V is TRBV3-1; 7 bases are shared with TRBD1. The V segment lost 4 bases and the J segment 4 bases; nucleotides outside the gene matches: 9. The germline V gene has CDR1 LGHDT and CDR2 YNNKEL (reference sequence). There are 16 residues in the CDR3. The CDR3 DNA reads TGTGCCAGCAGCCGTCGGTCCCAGGGGGGTAATGAAAAACTGTTTTTT. It codes for CASSRRSQGGNEKLFF.

This clonotype came up many times. The rearrangement links TRBV28 to TRBJ2-2, with 11 nucleotides matching TRBD2. The CDR3 spans 16 residues. The germline V gene has CDR1 MDHEN and CDR2 SYDVKM. Losses at the gene ends were 8 bases for V and 2 bases for J; bases not matched to a gene: 7. CDR3 DNA: TGTGCCAGCGGATTTAGCGGGGGGGCCAACACCGGGGAGCTGTTTTTT. Translated: CASGFSGGANTGELFF.

This clonotype was seen a few times. This sequence joins TRBV5-1 and TRBJ1-5, with unresolved D. Germline CDR1 reads SGHRS; CDR2 reads YFSETQ. The CDR3 is 15 residues long. Trimming took 1 base from V and 0 from J, leaving 8 bases between them. The CDR3 region has the DNA TGCGCCAGCAGCTTGAGCGCCGATAGCAATCAGCCCCAGCATTTT. Protein sequence: CASSLSADSNQPQHF.

This clonotype came up a few times. CDR3 residues: CASSLLNWTSGGITDTQYF. The CDR3 nucleotides are TGTGCCAGCAGCTTACTGAACTGGACTAGCGGGGGGATCACAGATACGCAGTATTTT. The chain couples TRBV11-2 to TRBJ2-3; TRBD2 matches 14 bases. There are 19 residues in the CDR3. In germline, CDR1 is SGHAT, CDR2 FQNNGV. V was clipped by 2 bases and J by 2 bases; unmatched bases: 9.

This clonotype appeared many times. The chain carries TRBV29-1 and TRBJ1-5, with 10 positions matching TRBD1. The CDR3 length is 13 residues. V lost 4 bases and J lost 5; bases outside the gene matches: 2. Germline CDR1 and CDR2: SQVTM and ANQGSEA. The CDR3 nucleotides read TGCAGCGTTGGAGGGACAGGGGATCAGCCCCAGCATTTT. This codes for CSVGGTGDQPQHF.

Notes on this clonotype: At one of its ends the junction is not consistent with the germline gene, which may arise from a read error. The rearrangement links TRBV14 to TRBJ1-4, with 7 positions matching TRBD1. This CDR3 has 14 amino acids. Germline V lookup: CDR1 SGHDN, CDR2 FVKESK. CDR3 sequence reads: CASGQTGVGEKLFF. The CDR3 DNA reads as TGTGCCAGCGGCCAAACAGGGGTGGGGGAAAAACTGTTTTTT.

Only a few counts were recorded for this clonotype. V is TRBV19 and J is TRBJ2-1; D might be TRBD1 (5 bases). This CDR3 has 12 amino acids. Trimming removed 4 bases from V and 9 bases from J, with 10 bases in between. Germline lookup yields CDR1 LNHDA and CDR2 SQIVND (reference sequence). In nucleotides, the CDR3 is TGTGCCAGTAGTAGCAGGGTTGGTGAGCAGTTCTTC. Translated: CASSSRVGEQFF.

This clonotype was detected only a few times. The chain recombines TRBV5-6 with TRBJ2-1; D gene ambiguous. Trimming removed 0 bases at V and 3 bases at J, with 10 bases between. Germline-derived CDR1 and CDR2 are SGHDT and YYEEEE. The CDR3 is made up of 15 amino acids. The CDR3 loop is CASSLGPLSYNEQFF. The CDR3 region has the DNA TGTGCCAGCAGCTTGGGACCGCTAAGCTACAATGAGCAGTTCTTC.

This clonotype appeared a few times. This sequence joins TRBV7-2 and TRBJ1-1, with a possible D match to TRBD1 (5 bases). V lost 1 base to trimming and J lost 5 bases, with 14 bases between them. The CDR3 is made up of 15 amino acids. Germline CDR1 and CDR2: SGHTA and FQGNSA. The CDR3: CASSLDSGRRTEAFF. For the CDR3, the DNA is TGTGCCAGCAGCTTAGACTCAGGGCGACGGACTGAAGCTTTCTTT. The full variable domain, rest sourced from reference TRBV7-2 and TRBJ1-1, is GAGVSQSPSNKVTEKGKDVELRCDPISGHTALYWYRQSLGQGLEFLIYFQGNSAPDKSGLPSDRFSAERTGGSVSTLTIQRTQQEDSAVYLCASSLDSGRRTEAFFGQGTRLTVV.

This clonotype occurred many times. The genes are TRBV29-1 and TRBJ2-5; 9 nucleotides match TRBD2. The CDR3 contains 15 residues. In germline, CDR1 is SQVTM, CDR2 ANQGSEA. The ends lost 4 bases at V and 5 bases at J; junction bases unmatched: 11. The chain's CDR3 is CSVVPLAGVTETQYF. CDR3 sequence (DNA): TGCAGCGTTGTCCCCTTAGCGGGAGTGACGGAGACCCAGTACTTC.

This clonotype has a handful of counts. The chain recombines TRBV6-5 with TRBJ2-7; D possibly corresponds to TRBD2 (5 bases). Germline V gives CDR1 MNHEY, CDR2 SVGAGI. The CDR3 consists of 15 residues. The germline V and J ends were trimmed by 0 bases and 1 base, with 10 bases remaining between them. CDR3 protein: CASSYSGGWSYEQYF. CDR3 DNA: TGTGCCAGCAGTTACTCGGGCGGGTGGTCCTACGAGCAGTACTTC.